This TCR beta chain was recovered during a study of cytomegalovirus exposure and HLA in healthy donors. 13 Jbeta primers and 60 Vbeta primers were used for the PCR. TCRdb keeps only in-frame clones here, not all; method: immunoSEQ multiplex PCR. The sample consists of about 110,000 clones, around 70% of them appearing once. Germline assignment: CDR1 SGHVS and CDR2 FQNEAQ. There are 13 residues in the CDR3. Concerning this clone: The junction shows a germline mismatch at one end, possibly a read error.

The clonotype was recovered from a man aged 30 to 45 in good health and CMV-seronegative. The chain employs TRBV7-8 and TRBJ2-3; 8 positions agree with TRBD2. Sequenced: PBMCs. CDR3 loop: CASTGTRTGTQYF. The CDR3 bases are TGTGCCAGCACCGGGACTAGAACAGGTACGCAGTATTTT.